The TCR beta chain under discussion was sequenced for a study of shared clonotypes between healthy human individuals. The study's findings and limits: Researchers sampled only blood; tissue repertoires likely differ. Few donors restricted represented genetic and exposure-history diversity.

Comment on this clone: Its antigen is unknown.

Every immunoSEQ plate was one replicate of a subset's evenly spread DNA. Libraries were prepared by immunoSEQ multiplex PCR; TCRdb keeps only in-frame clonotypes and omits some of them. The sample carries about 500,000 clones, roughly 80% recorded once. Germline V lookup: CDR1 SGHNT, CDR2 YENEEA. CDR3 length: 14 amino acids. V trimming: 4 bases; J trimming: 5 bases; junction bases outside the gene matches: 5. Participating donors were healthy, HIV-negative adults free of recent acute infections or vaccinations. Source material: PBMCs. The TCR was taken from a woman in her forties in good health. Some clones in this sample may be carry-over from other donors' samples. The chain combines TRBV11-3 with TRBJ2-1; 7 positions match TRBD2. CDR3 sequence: CASSYGGLNNEQFF. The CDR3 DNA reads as TGTGCCAGCAGCTACGGGGGACTAAACAATGAGCAGTTCTTC.